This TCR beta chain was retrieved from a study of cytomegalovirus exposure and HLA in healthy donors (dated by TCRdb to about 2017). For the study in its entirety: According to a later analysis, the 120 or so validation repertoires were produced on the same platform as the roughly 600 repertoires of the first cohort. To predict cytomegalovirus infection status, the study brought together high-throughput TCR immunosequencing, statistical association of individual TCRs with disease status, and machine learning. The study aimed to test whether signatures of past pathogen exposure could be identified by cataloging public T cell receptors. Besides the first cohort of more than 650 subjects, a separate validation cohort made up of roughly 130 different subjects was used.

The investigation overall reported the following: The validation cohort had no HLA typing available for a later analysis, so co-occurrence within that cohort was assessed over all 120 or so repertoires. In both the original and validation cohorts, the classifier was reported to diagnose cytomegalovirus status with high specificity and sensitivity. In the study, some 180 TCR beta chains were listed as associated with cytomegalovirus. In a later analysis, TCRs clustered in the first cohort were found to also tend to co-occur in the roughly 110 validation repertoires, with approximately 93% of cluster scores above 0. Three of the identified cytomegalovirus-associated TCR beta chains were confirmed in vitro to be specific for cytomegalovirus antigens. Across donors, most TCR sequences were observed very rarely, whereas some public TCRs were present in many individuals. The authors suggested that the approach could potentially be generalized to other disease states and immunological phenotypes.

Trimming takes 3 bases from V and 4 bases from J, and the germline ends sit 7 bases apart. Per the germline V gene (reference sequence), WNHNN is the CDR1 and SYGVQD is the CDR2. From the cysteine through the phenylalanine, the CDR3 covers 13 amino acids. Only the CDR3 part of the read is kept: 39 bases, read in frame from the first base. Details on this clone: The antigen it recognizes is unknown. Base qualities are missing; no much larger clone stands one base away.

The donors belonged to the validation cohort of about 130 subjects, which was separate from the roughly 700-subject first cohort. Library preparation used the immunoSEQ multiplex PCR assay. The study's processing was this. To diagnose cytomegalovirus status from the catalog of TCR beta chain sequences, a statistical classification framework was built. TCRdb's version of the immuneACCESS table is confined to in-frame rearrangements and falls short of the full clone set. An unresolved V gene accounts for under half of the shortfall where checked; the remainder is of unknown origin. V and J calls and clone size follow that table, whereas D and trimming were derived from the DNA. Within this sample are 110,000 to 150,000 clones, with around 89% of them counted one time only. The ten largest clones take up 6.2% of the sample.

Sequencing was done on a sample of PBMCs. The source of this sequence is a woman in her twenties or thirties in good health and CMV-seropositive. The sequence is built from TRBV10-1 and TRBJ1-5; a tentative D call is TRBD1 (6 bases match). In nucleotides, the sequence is TGCGCCAGCAGTGACACAGGGAATCAGCCCCAGCATTTT. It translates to CASSDTGNQPQHF.